The clone carrying this T cell receptor (beta chain) has a count of ten or more. Its antigen remains unknown. 5'RACE primed at constant segments yielded TCR alpha and TCR beta cDNA libraries bearing sample barcodes and UMIs. TCRdb reprocessed the 5' RACE reads via MiXCR and lists one record per CDR3 protein. The table records approximately 52,000 distinct CDR3 sequences, 9.3% of them present only once. The record originates from a study of T-cell memory formation after mild COVID-19. Study-level background: Largely donor-specific TCR clusters were found.

Study-wide results and limits: Some responding clones appeared in pre-infection memory, suggesting cross-reactive memory joined. CD4+ bias marked clones expanding day 15 to 37, unlike balanced contracting clones.

The CDR3 runs to 15 residues. The J segment lost 3 bases and the V segment lost 7 bases, leaving 9 bases of the junction unmatched. The chain uses TRBV12-3 or TRBV12-4 and TRBJ2-1; TRBD2 matches 7 bases. This receptor was obtained from an adult woman who had mild COVID-19 (a few samples of this study predate the infection). Cell type and time point are not known. Material: PBMCs or a T cell subset sorted from them (not recorded which). The CDR3 DNA reads TGTGCCAGCACCCTTAGCGGGCTAGACTACAATGAGCAGTTCTTC. Translation: CASTLSGLDYNEQFF.